The T cell receptor (beta chain) described here comes from a study of OX40 agonist ivuxolimab in advanced cancers. Background on the study: An agonistic human IgG2 monoclonal antibody against OX40 (CD134) was given. Two cutaneous melanoma patients and one hepatocellular carcinoma patient, three in all, had partial responses.

Of note for this clone: The antigen is unknown.

Study-level findings and limits: In general, CD8+ T cells held more expanded clones than CD4+ did, on average. Blood T cells, both CD4+ and CD8+, expanded clonally by week 6 at 0.1 to 3.0 mg/kg.

TCRdb keeps only in-frame clones here, not all; method: immunoSEQ multiplex PCR. The data show fewer than 85,000 clones, approximately 83% seen once. The source is an adult with an advanced solid tumor such as melanoma, head and neck, liver or kidney cancer. The specimen comprised CD4+ or CD8+ T cells sorted from blood, sampled in a trial of the OX40 agonist ivuxolimab.

CDR3 coding DNA: TGTGCCACCAGCAGAGATCCTGGCCTTAAACTCTACCTAGCCAAAAACATTCAGTACTTC. Translating gives CATSRDPGLKLYLAKNIQYF. This chain links TRBV15 with TRBJ2-4; D is unresolved. V lost 0 bases, J lost 0 bases, and 21 bases lay in between. The CDR3 spans 20 residues. Germline loops: CDR1 LNHNV, CDR2 YYDKDF (reference sequence). Complete variable domain (other parts from reference TRBV15 and TRBJ2-4): DAMVIQNPRYQVTQFGKPVTLSCSQTLNHNVMYWYQQKSSQAPKLLFHYYDKDFNNEADTPDNFQSRRPNTSFCFLDIRSPGLGDTAMYLCATSRDPGLKLYLAKNIQYFGAGTRLSVL.